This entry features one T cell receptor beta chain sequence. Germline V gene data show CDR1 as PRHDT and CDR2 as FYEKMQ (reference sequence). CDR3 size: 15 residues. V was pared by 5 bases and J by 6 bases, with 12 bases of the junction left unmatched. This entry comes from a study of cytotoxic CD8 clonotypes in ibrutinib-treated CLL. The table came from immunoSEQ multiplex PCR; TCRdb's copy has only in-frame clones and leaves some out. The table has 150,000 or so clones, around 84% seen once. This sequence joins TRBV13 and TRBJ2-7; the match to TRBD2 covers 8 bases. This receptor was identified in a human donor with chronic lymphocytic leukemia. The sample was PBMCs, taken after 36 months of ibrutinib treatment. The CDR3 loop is CASSPYSGSLSEQYF. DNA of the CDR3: TGTGCCAGCAGCCCCTACAGCGGGAGCCTTTCCGAGCAGTACTTC.